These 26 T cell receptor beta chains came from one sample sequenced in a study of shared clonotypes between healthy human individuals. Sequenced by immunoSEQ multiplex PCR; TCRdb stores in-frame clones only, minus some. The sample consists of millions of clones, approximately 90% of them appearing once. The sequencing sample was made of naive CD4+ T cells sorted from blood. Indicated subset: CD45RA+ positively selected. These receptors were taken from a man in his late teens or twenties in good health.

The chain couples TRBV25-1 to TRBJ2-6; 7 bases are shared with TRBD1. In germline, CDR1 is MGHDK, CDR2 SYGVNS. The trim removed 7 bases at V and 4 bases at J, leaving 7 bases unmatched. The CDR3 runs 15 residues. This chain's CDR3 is CASTDDRAGANVLTF. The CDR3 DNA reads TGTGCCAGCACCGACGACAGGGCCGGGGCCAACGTCCTGACTTTC.

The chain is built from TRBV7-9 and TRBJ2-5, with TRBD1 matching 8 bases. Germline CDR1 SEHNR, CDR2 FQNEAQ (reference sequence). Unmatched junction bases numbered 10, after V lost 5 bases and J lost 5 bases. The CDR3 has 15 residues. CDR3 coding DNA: TGTGCCAGCAGCCTTAGGACAGGGCGCCGGGAGACCCAGTACTTC. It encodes CASSLRTGRRETQYF.

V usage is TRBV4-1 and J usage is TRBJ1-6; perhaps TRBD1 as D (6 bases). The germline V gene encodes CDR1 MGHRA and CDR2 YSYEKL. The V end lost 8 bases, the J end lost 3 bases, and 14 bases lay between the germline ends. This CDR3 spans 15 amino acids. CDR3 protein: CASRRQTGYNSPLHF. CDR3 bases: TGCGCCAGCCGACGACAGACAGGCTATAATTCACCCCTCCACTTT.

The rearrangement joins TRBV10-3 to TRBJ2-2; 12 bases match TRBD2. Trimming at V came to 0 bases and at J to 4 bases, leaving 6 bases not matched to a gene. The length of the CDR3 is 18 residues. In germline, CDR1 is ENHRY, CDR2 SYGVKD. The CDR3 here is CAISESLAGGSGTGELFF. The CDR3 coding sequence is TGTGCCATCAGTGAGTCCCTAGCGGGAGGGTCGGGCACCGGGGAGCTGTTTTTT.

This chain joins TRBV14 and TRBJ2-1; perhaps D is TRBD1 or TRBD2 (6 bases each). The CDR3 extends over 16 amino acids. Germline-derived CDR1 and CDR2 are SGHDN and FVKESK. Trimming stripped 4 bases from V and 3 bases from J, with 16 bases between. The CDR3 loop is CASSPLPGGRYNEQFF. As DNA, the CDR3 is TGTGCCAGCAGCCCTCTGCCCGGGGGCCGCTACAATGAGCAGTTCTTC. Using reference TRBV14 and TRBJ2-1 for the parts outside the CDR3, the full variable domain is EAGVTQFPSHSVIEKGQTVTLRCDPISGHDNLYWYRRVMGKEIKFLLHFVKESKQDESGMPNNRFLAERTGGTYSTLKVQPAELEDSGVYFCASSPLPGGRYNEQFFGPGTRLTVL.

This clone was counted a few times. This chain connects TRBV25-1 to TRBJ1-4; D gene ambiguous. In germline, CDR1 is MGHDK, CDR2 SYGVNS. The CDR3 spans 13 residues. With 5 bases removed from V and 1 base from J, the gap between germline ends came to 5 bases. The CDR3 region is CASSPRTNEKLFF. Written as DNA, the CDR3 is TGTGCCAGCAGTCCAAGAACTAATGAAAAACTGTTTTTT.

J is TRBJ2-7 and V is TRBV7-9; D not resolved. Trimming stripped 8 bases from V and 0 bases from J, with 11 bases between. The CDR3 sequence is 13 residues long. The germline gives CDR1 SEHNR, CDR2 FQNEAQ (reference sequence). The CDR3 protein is CASAAASSYEQYF. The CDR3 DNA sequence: TGTGCCAGCGCGGCAGCTAGCTCCTACGAGCAGTACTTC. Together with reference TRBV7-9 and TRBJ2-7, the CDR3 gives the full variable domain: DTGVSQNPRHKITKRGQNVTFRCDPISEHNRLYWYRQTLGQGPEFLTYFQNEAQLEKSRLLSDRFSAERPKGSFSTLEIQRTEQGDSAMYLCASAAASSYEQYFGPGTRLTVT.

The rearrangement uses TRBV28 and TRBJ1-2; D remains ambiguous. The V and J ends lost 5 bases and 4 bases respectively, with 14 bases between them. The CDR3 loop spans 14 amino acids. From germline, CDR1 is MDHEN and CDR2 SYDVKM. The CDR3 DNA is TGTGCCAGCAGTCTCCCGACACAATTCTATGGCTACACCTTC. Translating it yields CASSLPTQFYGYTF.

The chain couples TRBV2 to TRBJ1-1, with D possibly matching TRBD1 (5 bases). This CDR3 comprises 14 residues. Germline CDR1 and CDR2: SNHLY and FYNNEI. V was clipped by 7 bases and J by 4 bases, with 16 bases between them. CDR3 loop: CASTADTSSTEAFF. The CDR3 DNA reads TGTGCCAGCACCGCGGACACAAGTAGCACTGAAGCTTTCTTT.

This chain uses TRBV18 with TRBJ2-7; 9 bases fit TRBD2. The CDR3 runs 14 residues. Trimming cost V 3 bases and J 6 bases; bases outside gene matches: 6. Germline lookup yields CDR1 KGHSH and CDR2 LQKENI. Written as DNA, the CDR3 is TGTGCCAGCTCACCGCGGGGACTAGCCGCCGAGCAGTACTTC. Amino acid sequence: CASSPRGLAAEQYF.

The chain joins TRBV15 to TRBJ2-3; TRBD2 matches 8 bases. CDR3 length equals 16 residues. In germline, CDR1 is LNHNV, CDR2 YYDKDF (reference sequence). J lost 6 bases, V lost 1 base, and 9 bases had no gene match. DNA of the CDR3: TGTGCCACCAGCAGAGGGGCGGGAGGAAGTAAGGATACGCAGTATTTT. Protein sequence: CATSRGAGGSKDTQYF.

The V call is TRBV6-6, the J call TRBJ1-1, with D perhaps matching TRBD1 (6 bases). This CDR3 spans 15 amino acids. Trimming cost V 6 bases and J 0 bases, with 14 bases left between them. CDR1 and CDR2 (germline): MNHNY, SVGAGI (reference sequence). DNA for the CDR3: TGTGCCAGCAGAACCTCGACAGGAATGAACACTGAAGCTTTCTTT. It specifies CASRTSTGMNTEAFF.

In DNA form, the CDR3 reads TGTGCCAGCATGAACAGGGAAGCTAACTATGGCTACACCTTC. This sequence encodes CASMNREANYGYTF. The chain carries TRBV19 and TRBJ1-2, with a weak D call TRBD1 (6 bases). The CDR3 has 14 residues. Germline lookup yields CDR1 LNHDA and CDR2 SQIVND (reference sequence). The V and J ends lost 9 bases and 0 bases respectively, with 14 bases between them.

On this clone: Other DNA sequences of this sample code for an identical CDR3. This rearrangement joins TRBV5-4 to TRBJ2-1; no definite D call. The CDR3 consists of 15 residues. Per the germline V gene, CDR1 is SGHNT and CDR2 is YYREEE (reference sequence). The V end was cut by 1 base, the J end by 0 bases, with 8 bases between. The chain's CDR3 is CASSLQVGSYNEQFF. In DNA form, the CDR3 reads TGTGCCAGCAGCTTGCAGGTAGGCTCCTACAATGAGCAGTTCTTC. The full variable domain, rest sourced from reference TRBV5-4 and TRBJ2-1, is ETGVTQSPTHLIKTRGQQVTLRCSSQSGHNTVSWYQQALGQGPQFIFQYYREEENGRGNFPPRFSGLQFPNYSSELNVNALELDDSALYLCASSLQVGSYNEQFFGPGTRLTVL.

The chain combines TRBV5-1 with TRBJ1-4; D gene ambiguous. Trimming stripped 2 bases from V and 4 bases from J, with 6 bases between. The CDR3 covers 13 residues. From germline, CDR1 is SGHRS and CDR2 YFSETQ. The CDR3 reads CASSFTDNEKLFF. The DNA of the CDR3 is TGCGCCAGCAGCTTTACGGATAATGAAAAACTGTTTTTT.

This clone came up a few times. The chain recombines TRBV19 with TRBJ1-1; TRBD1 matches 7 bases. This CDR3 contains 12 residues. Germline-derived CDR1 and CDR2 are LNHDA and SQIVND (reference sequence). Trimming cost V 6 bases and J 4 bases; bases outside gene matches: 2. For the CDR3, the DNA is TGTGCCAGTAGCCGGACAGGCACTGAAGCTTTCTTT. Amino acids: CASSRTGTEAFF.

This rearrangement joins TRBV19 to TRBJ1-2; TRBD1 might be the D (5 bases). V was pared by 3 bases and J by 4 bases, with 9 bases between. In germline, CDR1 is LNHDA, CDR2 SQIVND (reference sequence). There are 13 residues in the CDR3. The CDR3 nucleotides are TGTGCCAGTAGTATGCAGGGACCCTATGGCTACACCTTC. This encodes CASSMQGPYGYTF.

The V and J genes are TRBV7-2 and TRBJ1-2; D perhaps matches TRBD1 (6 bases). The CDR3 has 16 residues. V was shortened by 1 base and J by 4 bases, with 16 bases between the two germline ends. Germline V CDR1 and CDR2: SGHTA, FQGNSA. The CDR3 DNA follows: TGTGCCAGCAGCTTAGATCCCGGGGGCAGGATCTATGGCTACACCTTC. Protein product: CASSLDPGGRIYGYTF.

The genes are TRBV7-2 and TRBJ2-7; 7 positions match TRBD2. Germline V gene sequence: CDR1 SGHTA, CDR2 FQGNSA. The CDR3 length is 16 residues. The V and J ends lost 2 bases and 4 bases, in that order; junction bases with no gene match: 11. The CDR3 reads CASSLTSGITQYEQYF. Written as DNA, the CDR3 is TGTGCCAGCAGCTTAACGAGCGGGATTACTCAATACGAGCAGTACTTC.

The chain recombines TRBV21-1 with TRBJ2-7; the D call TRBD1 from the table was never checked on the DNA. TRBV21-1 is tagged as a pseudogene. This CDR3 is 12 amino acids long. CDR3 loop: CASGRDSYEQYF. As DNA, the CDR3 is TGTGCCAGCGGAAGGGACAGCTACGAGCAGTACTTC.

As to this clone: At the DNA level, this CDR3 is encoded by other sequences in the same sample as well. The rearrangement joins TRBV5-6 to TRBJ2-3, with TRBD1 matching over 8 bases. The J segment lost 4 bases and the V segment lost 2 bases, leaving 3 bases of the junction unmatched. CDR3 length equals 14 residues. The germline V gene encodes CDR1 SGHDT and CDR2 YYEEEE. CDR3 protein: CASSLGQGADTQYF. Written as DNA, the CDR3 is TGTGCCAGCAGCTTAGGACAGGGCGCAGATACGCAGTATTTT. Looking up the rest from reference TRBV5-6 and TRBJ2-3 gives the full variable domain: DAGVTQSPTHLIKTRGQQVTLRCSPKSGHDTVSWYQQALGQGPQFIFQYYEEEERQRGNFPDRFSGHQFPNYSSELNVNALLLGDSALYLCASSLGQGADTQYFGPGTRLTVL.

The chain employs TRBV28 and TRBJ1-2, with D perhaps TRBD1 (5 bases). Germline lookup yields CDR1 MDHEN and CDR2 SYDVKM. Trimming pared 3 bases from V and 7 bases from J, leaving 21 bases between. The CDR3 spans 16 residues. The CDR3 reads CASSLPPDIGVGGYTF. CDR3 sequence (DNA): TGTGCCAGCAGTTTGCCCCCGGACATCGGGGTTGGTGGCTACACCTTC.

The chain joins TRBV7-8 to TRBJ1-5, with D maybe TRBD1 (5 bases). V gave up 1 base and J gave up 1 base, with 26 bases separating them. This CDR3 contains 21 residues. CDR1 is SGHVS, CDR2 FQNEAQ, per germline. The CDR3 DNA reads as TGTGCCAGCAGCTTAGTAAATGGTGGCCAGGGTAGGGCGATGAGCAATCAGCCCCAGCATTTT. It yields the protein CASSLVNGGQGRAMSNQPQHF.

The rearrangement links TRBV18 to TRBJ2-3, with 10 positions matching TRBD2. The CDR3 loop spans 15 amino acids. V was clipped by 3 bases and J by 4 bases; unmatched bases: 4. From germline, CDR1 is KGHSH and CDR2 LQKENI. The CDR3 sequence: CASSPLAGDADTQYF. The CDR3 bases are TGTGCCAGCTCACCCCTAGCGGGAGATGCAGATACGCAGTATTTT.

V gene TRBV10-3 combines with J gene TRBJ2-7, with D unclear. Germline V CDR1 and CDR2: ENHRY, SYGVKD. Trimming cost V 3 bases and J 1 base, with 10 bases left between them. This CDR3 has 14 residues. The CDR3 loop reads CAISDGFSSYEQYF. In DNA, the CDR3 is TGTGCCATCAGTGACGGGTTCAGTTCCTACGAGCAGTACTTC.

CDR3 nucleotide sequence: TGCAGTGCTAGCCCAGGGGGTGAGCAGTACTTC. It translates to CSASPGGEQYF. The V call is TRBV20-1, the J call TRBJ2-7, with 7 positions matching TRBD1. In germline, CDR1 is DFQATT, CDR2 SNEGSKA (reference sequence). The J segment lost 7 bases and the V segment lost 3 bases, leaving 3 bases of the junction unmatched. CDR3 length: 11 residues.